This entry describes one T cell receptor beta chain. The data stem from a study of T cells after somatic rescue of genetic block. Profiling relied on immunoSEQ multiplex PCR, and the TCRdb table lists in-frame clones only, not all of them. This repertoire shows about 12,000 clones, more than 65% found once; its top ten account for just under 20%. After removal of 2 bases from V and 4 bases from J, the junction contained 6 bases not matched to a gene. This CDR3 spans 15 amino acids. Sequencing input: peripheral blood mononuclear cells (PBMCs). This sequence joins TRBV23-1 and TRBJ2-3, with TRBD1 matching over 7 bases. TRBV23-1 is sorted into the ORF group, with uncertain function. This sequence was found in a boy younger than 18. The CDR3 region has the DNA TGCGCCAGCAGTCAAGGGACAGTTCTCGCAGATACGCAGTATTTT. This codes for CASSQGTVLADTQYF.